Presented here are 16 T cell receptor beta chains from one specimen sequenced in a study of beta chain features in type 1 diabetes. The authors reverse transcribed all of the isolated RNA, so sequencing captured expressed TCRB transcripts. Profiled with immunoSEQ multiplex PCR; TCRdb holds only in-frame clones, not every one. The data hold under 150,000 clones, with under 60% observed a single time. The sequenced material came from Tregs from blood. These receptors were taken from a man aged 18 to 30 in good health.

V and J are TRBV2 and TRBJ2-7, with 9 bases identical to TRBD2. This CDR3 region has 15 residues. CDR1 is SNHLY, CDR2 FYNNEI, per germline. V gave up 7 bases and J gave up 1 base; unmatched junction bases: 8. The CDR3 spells CASKTSGPLSYEQYF. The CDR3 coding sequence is TGTGCCAGCAAGACTAGCGGCCCCTTATCCTACGAGCAGTACTTC.

CDR3 DNA: TGTGCCAGCAGTCCTTCCGGGACAGAAGCCTACGAGCAGTACTTC. Translated: CASSPSGTEAYEQYF. This chain connects TRBV28 to TRBJ2-7; 7 bases agree with TRBD1. The CDR3 contains 15 residues. CDR1 MDHEN and CDR2 SYDVKM come from the germline V gene. V lost 5 bases and J lost 2; bases outside the gene matches: 9.

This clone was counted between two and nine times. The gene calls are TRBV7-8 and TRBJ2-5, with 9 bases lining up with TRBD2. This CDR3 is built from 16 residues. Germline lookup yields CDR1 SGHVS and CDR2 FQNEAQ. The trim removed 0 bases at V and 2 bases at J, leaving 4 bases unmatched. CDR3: CASSLARLAGQETQYF. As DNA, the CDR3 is TGTGCCAGCAGCTTAGCGAGGCTAGCGGGGCAAGAGACCCAGTACTTC.

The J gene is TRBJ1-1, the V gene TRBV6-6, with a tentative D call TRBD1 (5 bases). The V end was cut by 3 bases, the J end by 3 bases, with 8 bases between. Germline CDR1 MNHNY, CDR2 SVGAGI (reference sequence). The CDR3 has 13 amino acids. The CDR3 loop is CASSYDRYTEAFF. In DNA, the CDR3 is TGTGCCAGCAGTTATGACAGATACACTGAAGCTTTCTTT.

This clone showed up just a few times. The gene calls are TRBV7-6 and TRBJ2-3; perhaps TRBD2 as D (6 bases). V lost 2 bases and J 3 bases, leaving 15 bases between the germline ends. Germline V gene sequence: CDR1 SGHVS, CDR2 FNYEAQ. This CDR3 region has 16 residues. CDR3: CASSLSAAGITDTQYF. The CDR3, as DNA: TGTGCCAGCAGCTTATCGGCGGCGGGGATTACAGATACGCAGTATTTT.

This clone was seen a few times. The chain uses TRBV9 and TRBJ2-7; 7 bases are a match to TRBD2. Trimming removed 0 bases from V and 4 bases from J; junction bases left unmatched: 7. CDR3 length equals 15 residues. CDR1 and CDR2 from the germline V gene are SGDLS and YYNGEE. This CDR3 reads CASSVAVGRLYEQYF. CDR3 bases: TGTGCCAGCAGCGTAGCTGTCGGGAGGCTTTACGAGCAGTACTTC.

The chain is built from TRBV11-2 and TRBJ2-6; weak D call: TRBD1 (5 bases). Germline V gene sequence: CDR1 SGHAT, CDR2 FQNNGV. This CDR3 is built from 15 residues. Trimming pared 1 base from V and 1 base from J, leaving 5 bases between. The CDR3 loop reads CASSLAGSGANVLTF. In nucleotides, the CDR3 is TGTGCCAGCAGCTTAGCAGGGTCTGGGGCCAACGTCCTGACTTTC.

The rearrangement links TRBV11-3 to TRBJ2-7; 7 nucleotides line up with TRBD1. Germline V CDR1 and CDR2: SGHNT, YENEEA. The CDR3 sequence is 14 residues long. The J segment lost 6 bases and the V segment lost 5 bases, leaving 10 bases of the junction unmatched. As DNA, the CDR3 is TGTGCCAGCAGCGCCTCACTTTCAGGGGGCGAGCAGTACTTC. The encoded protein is CASSASLSGGEQYF.

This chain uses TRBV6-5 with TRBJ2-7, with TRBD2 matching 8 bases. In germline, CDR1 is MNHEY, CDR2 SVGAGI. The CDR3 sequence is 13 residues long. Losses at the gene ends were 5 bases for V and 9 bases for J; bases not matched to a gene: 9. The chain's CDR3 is CASSTGTSVAQYF. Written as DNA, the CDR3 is TGTGCCAGCAGTACCGGGACTAGTGTAGCGCAGTACTTC.

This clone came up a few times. DNA of the CDR3: TGTGCCACTCTGAGTGGGACTAGCGGGAGCCACGAGCAGTACTTC. Translating gives CATLSGTSGSHEQYF. The chain carries TRBV10-3 and TRBJ2-7, with TRBD2 matching 14 bases. Germline CDR1 and CDR2: ENHRY and SYGVKD. Germline trimming cut 10 bases from V and 5 bases from J; bases unmatched to any gene: 10. The CDR3 has 15 amino acids.

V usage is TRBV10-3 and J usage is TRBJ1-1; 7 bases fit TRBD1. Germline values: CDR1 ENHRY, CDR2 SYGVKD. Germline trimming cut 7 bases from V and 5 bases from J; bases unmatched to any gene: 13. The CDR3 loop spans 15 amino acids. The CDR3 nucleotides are TGTGCCATCACCCCCGACAGGGCGAAGAGGACTGAAGCTTTCTTT. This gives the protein CAITPDRAKRTEAFF.

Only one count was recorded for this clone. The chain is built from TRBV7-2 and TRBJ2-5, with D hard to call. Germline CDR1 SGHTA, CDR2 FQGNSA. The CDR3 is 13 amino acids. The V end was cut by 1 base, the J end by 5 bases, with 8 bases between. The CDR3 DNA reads TGTGCCAGCAGCTTAGATCAGTTTGAGACCCAGTACTTC. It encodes CASSLDQFETQYF.

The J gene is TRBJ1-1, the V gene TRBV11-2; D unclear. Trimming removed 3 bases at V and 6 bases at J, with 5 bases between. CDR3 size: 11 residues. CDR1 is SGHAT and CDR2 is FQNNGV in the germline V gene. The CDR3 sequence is CASSLAAEAFF. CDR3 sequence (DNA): TGTGCCAGCAGCTTGGCAGCTGAAGCTTTCTTT. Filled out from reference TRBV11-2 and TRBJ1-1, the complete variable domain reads EAGVAQSPRYKIIEKRQSVAFWCNPISGHATLYWYQQILGQGPKLLIQFQNNGVVDDSQLPKDRFSAERLKGVDSTLKIQPAKLEDSAVYLCASSLAAEAFFGQGTRLTVV.

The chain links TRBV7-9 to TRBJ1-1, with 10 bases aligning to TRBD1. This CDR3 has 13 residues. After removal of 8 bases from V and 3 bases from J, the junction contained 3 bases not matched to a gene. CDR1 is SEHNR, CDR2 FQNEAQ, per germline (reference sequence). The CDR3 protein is CASGDRGDTEAFF. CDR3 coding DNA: TGTGCCAGCGGGGACAGGGGTGACACTGAAGCTTTCTTT. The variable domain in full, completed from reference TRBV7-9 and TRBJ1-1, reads DTGVSQNPRHKITKRGQNVTFRCDPISEHNRLYWYRQTLGQGPEFLTYFQNEAQLEKSRLLSDRFSAERPKGSFSTLEIQRTEQGDSAMYLCASGDRGDTEAFFGQGTRLTVV.

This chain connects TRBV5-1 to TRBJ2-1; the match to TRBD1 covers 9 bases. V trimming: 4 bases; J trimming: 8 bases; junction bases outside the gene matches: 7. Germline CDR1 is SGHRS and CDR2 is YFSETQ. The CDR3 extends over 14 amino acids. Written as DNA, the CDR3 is TGCGCCAGCAGCCAACCACAGGGGGCATATGAGCAGTTCTTC. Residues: CASSQPQGAYEQFF.

DNA for the CDR3: TGTGCCATCGCCGCAGACGTCGGGGGCATTCAGTACTTC. It is translated as CAIAADVGGIQYF. V is TRBV10-3 and J is TRBJ2-4; a weak D match, TRBD2 (6 bases). V gave up 8 bases and J gave up 9 bases, with 17 bases separating them. This CDR3 is 13 amino acids long. CDR1 ENHRY and CDR2 SYGVKD come from the germline V gene.